A single sample gave rise to the 26 T cell receptor beta chains below, sequenced in a study of shared clonotypes between healthy human individuals. TCRdb keeps only in-frame clones here, not all; method: immunoSEQ multiplex PCR. The data show millions of clones, under 95% seen once. Naive CD8 cells comprised CD45RO-negative, CCR7-positively selected cells, excluding terminally differentiated effector memory CD45RA+ cells. Sequencing was performed on naive CD8+ T cells from PBMCs. The receptors were gathered from a man aged 18 to 35 in good health. Some clones in this sample may be carry-over from other donors' samples.

The chain links TRBV9 to TRBJ1-4; D not resolved. The CDR3 covers 16 residues. Trimming took off 4 bases at V and 0 bases at J, with 13 bases between the two ends. Germline V gene lookup returns CDR1 SGDLS and CDR2 YYNGEE. For the CDR3, the DNA is TGTGCCAGCAGCCCCTCCGGCCTAGCAACTAATGAAAAACTGTTTTTT. Translation: CASSPSGLATNEKLFF. The whole variable domain, filled in from reference TRBV9 and TRBJ1-4, reads DSGVTQTPKHLITATGQRVTLRCSPRSGDLSVYWYQQSLDQGLQFLIQYYNGEERAKGNILERFSAQQFPDLHSELNLSSLELGDSALYFCASSPSGLATNEKLFFGSGTQLSVL.

The V call is TRBV28, the J call TRBJ1-1, with D unresolved. Germline V gives CDR1 MDHEN, CDR2 SYDVKM. Trimming took 5 bases from V and 2 from J, leaving 9 bases between them. The CDR3 spans 13 residues. DNA for the CDR3: TGTGCCAGCAGTCCACGGATAAACACTGAAGCTTTCTTT. Translating gives CASSPRINTEAFF. The full variable domain, rest sourced from reference TRBV28 and TRBJ1-1, is DVKVTQSSRYLVKRTGEKVFLECVQDMDHENMFWYRQDPGLGLRLIYFSYDVKMKEKGDIPEGYSVSREKKERFSLILESASTNQTSMYLCASSPRINTEAFFGQGTRLTVV.

The chain carries TRBV19 and TRBJ2-7; a possible D gene is TRBD1 (6 bases). CDR1 is LNHDA and CDR2 is SQIVND in the germline V gene (reference sequence). This CDR3 is 12 amino acids long. Trimming took off 10 bases at V and 2 bases at J, with 12 bases between the two ends. The CDR3 spells CATKGVAYEQYF. In nucleotides, the CDR3 is TGTGCCACGAAGGGGGTAGCCTACGAGCAGTACTTC.

The chain has TRBV7-6 and TRBJ2-3; weak D call: TRBD2 (6 bases). V lost 6 bases and J lost 2, with 15 bases in between. The CDR3 spans 15 residues. Germline V CDR1 and CDR2: SGHVS, FNYEAQ. The CDR3 coding sequence is TGTGCCAGCAGACTAACCGGGGGTTACACAGATACGCAGTATTTT. Its protein is CASRLTGGYTDTQYF. Combining the CDR3 with reference TRBV7-6 and TRBJ2-3 gives the whole variable domain GAGVSQSPRYKVTKRGQDVALRCDPISGHVSLYWYRQALGQGPEFLTYFNYEAQQDKSGLPNDRFSAERPEGSISTLTIQRTEQRDSAMYRCASRLTGGYTDTQYFGPGTRLTVL.

The rearrangement joins TRBV10-3 to TRBJ1-3; unclear D gene. CDR1 is ENHRY and CDR2 is SYGVKD in the germline V gene. The CDR3 covers 17 residues. V lost 6 bases to trimming and J lost 0 bases, with 18 bases between them. In DNA, the CDR3 is TGTGCCATCAGGCGGACCGACGGAATAAGCTCTGGAAACACCATATATTTT. Translated: CAIRRTDGISSGNTIYF.

This rearrangement joins TRBV27 to TRBJ2-5; 7 bases are a match to TRBD2. The J call may be incorrect, as the DNA end agrees better with TRBJ2-7. The length of the CDR3 is 15 residues. Per the germline V gene, CDR1 is MNHEY and CDR2 is SMNVEV (reference sequence). The CDR3 DNA is TGTGCCAGCAGTTTATCGGCGGGAGCGTTATACGAGCAGTACTTC. Its protein product is CASSLSAGALYEQYF.

This clone was detected once. V gene TRBV29-1 combines with J gene TRBJ1-2; possibly TRBD1 for D (6 bases). CDR1 is SQVTM and CDR2 is ANQGSEA in the germline V gene. This CDR3 region has 13 residues. The germline V and J ends were trimmed by 7 bases and 4 bases, with 16 bases remaining between them. The CDR3, as DNA: TGCAGCGCCCGAGGAGGGGGTACCTATGGCTACACCTTC. This encodes CSARGGGTYGYTF.

The chain carries TRBV27 and TRBJ1-5, with D possibly being TRBD1 (5 bases). This CDR3 spans 16 amino acids. V gave up 7 bases and J gave up 0 bases, with 16 bases separating them. Germline V gene lookup returns CDR1 MNHEY and CDR2 SMNVEV (reference sequence). The CDR3 protein is CASTIRFGASNQPQHF. The CDR3 nucleotides read TGTGCCAGCACTATTCGATTCGGGGCTAGCAATCAGCCCCAGCATTTT.

The rearrangement links TRBV27 to TRBJ2-3; TRBD2 might be the D (5 bases). The V end lost 1 base, the J end lost 1 base, and 12 bases lay between the germline ends. CDR1 MNHEY and CDR2 SMNVEV come from the germline V gene (reference sequence). The CDR3 sequence is 16 residues long. For the CDR3, the DNA is TGTGCCAGCAGTTTATATGACCCGAGGGGCACAGATACGCAGTATTTT. It is translated as CASSLYDPRGTDTQYF.

CDR3 sequence reads: CASSHRRPSLADEQYF. The CDR3 nucleotides read TGTGCCAGCAGCCACCGAAGGCCGTCCCTAGCTGATGAGCAGTACTTC. This sequence joins TRBV28 and TRBJ2-7; possibly TRBD2 for D (5 bases). With 6 bases removed from V and 7 bases from J, the gap between germline ends came to 25 bases. The CDR3 is 16 amino acids. The germline CDR1 and CDR2 sequences are MDHEN and SYDVKM.

As to this clone: Its ends do not fully match the called genes, so a read error is possible. The CDR3 DNA follows: TGTGCCAGCAGCCTAGCGGAGGGGGCTGGGGAGCAGTACTTC. This translates into CASSLAEGAGEQYF. This chain connects TRBV7-6 to TRBJ2-7; perhaps D is TRBD1 or TRBD2 (7 bases each). CDR3 length equals 14 residues. Germline values: CDR1 SGHVS, CDR2 FNYEAQ.

This clone was seen a few times. The rearrangement uses TRBV5-1 and TRBJ1-1; no clear D gene. CDR3 size: 11 residues. The V end lost 5 bases, the J end lost 8 bases, and 10 bases lay between the germline ends. Germline assignment: CDR1 SGHRS and CDR2 YFSETQ. CDR3 DNA: TGCGCCAGCAGGATCGGACCCGAAGCTTTCTTT. Protein sequence: CASRIGPEAFF.

The DNA of the CDR3 is TGTGCCAGCAGTTTTCTTTCGACAGGGGGCGATCCCTATGGCTACACCTTC. Its protein is CASSFLSTGGDPYGYTF. The rearrangement links TRBV2 to TRBJ1-2; 10 nucleotides line up with TRBD1. The CDR3 extends over 17 amino acids. Germline-derived CDR1 and CDR2 are SNHLY and FYNNEI. With 5 bases clipped from V and 4 bases from J, the junction kept 13 bases outside the gene matches.

The V call is TRBV5-8, the J call TRBJ2-7, with 8 positions matching TRBD1. V lost 4 bases and J lost 5; bases outside the gene matches: 14. This CDR3 is built from 16 residues. Germline-derived CDR1 and CDR2 are SGHTS and YDEGEE. CDR3 DNA: TGTGCCAGCAGCCCAGGACAGGGTGAATCTCAGGACGAGCAGTACTTC. Its protein product is CASSPGQGESQDEQYF.

The rearrangement uses TRBV21-1 and TRBJ2-7; the tabulated D call, TRBD2, remains unverified against the DNA. TRBV21-1 is a pseudogene. The CDR3 is 14 amino acids. The CDR3 DNA reads as TGTGCCGGCAAGCTCGATAGGGAGAAATACGAGCAGTACTTC. Translated: CAGKLDREKYEQYF.

The genes are TRBV29-1 and TRBJ2-1; TRBD2 aligns across 7 bases. The ends lost 1 base at V and 0 bases at J; junction bases unmatched: 6. Germline-derived CDR1 and CDR2 are SQVTM and ANQGSEA. The CDR3 extends over 16 amino acids. This CDR3 is CSVEGSSGSSYNEQFF. CDR3 DNA sequence: TGCAGCGTTGAAGGTTCTAGCGGAAGCTCCTACAATGAGCAGTTCTTC.

The rearrangement joins TRBV11-2 to TRBJ2-2; D is possibly TRBD2 (6 bases). The CDR3 has 15 amino acids. Germline CDR1 SGHAT, CDR2 FQNNGV. Trimming took 3 bases from V and 5 from J, leaving 13 bases between them. The CDR3 region has the DNA TGTGCCAGCAGCTTTGGCGCGGGACGGACCGGGGAGCTGTTTTTT. Protein product: CASSFGAGRTGELFF.

The J gene is TRBJ2-1, the V gene TRBV9; no firm D call. V lost 1 base to trimming and J lost 1 base, with 6 bases between them. In germline, CDR1 is SGDLS, CDR2 YYNGEE. The CDR3 runs to 14 residues. The CDR3 nucleotides are TGTGCCAGCAGCGTATCGCCGTCCTACAATGAGCAGTTCTTC. Encoded protein: CASSVSPSYNEQFF.

The chain has TRBV29-1 and TRBJ2-7, with 9 bases that match TRBD1. This CDR3 contains 15 residues. Germline CDR1 SQVTM, CDR2 ANQGSEA. V dropped 3 bases and J dropped 2; count of bases not matched to a gene: 8. The CDR3 sequence is CSVEGGGQGPYEQYF. CDR3 nucleotide sequence: TGCAGCGTTGAGGGGGGGGGACAGGGCCCCTACGAGCAGTACTTC.

The table lists this clone with a count of one. V is TRBV27 and J is TRBJ2-3, with 7 bases identical to TRBD2. The J segment lost 11 bases and the V segment lost 5 bases, leaving 13 bases of the junction unmatched. Per the germline V gene, CDR1 is MNHEY and CDR2 is SMNVEV (reference sequence). This CDR3 contains 14 residues. In nucleotides, the CDR3 is TGTGCCAGCAGTGGGGGGGTCGCGGGAGTGTTGCAGTATTTT. Its protein is CASSGGVAGVLQYF.

The chain joins TRBV7-8 to TRBJ2-1; D is perhaps TRBD1 or TRBD2 (5 bases each). Germline V gene sequence: CDR1 SGHVS, CDR2 FQNEAQ. The CDR3 is 15 residues long. Trimming removed 6 bases from V and 4 bases from J, with 16 bases in between. DNA for the CDR3: TGTGCCAGCAGTTGGAGGAGCGGACAATACAATGAGCAGTTCTTC. Amino acid sequence: CASSWRSGQYNEQFF.

The rearrangement uses TRBV27 and TRBJ2-1, with 8 bases that match TRBD2. The CDR3 length is 15 residues. The germline V gene has CDR1 MNHEY and CDR2 SMNVEV (reference sequence). After removal of 2 bases from V and 3 bases from J, the junction contained 3 bases not matched to a gene. CDR3 amino acids: CASSLSGSLYNEQFF. In DNA, the CDR3 is TGTGCCAGCAGTTTAAGCGGGAGCCTCTACAATGAGCAGTTCTTC.

This clone was seen a single time. The gene calls are TRBV6-6 and TRBJ2-3; D uncertain. V lost 0 bases, J lost 0 bases, and 10 bases lay in between. The CDR3 sequence is 16 residues long. Germline V gene data show CDR1 as MNHNY and CDR2 as SVGAGI (reference sequence). The CDR3 coding sequence is TGTGCCAGCAGTTACTCGATTAGCCGCAGCACAGATACGCAGTATTTT. Translated: CASSYSISRSTDTQYF.

The rearrangement links TRBV9 to TRBJ2-2, with TRBD1 matching 7 bases. V was pared by 2 bases and J by 0 bases, with 4 bases of the junction left unmatched. The CDR3 is 16 amino acids. CDR1 and CDR2 from the germline V gene are SGDLS and YYNGEE. The CDR3, as DNA: TGTGCCAGCAGCGTCCGACAGGGTACGAACACCGGGGAGCTGTTTTTT. It codes for CASSVRQGTNTGELFF.

The chain combines TRBV30 with TRBJ2-1, with D perhaps TRBD2 (5 bases). There are 13 residues in the CDR3. Deletions cut 5 bases from V and 4 bases from J, with 12 bases between. Germline CDR1 is GTSNPN and CDR2 is SVGIG (reference sequence). CDR3 sequence: CAWEASIYNEQFF. In DNA form, the CDR3 reads TGTGCCTGGGAGGCTAGCATTTACAATGAGCAGTTCTTC. Drawing the rest from reference TRBV30 and TRBJ2-1, the complete variable domain is SQTIHQWPATLVQPVGSPLSLECTVEGTSNPNLYWYRQAAGRGLQLLFYSVGIGQISSEVPQNLSASRPQDRQFILSSKKLLLSDSGFYLCAWEASIYNEQFFGPGTRLTVL.

The rearrangement links TRBV28 to TRBJ2-7; a weak D match, TRBD2 (6 bases). V lost 4 bases and J lost 2, with 12 bases in between. This CDR3 has 14 amino acids. CDR1 and CDR2 (germline): MDHEN, SYDVKM. CDR3 in amino acids: CASSSGAGPYEQYF. DNA for the CDR3: TGTGCCAGCAGTTCAGGAGCGGGTCCCTACGAGCAGTACTTC.